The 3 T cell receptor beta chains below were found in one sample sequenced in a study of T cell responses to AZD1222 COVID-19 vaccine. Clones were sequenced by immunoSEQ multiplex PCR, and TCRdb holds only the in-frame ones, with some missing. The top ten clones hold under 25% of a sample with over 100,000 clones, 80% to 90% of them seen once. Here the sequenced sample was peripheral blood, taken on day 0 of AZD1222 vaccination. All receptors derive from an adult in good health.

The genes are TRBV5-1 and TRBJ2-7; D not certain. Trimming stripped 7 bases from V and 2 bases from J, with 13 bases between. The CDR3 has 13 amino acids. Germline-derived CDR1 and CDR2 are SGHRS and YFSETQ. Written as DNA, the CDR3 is TGCGCCAGCGGATCAGGATCCCCCTACGAGCAGTACTTC. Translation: CASGSGSPYEQYF.

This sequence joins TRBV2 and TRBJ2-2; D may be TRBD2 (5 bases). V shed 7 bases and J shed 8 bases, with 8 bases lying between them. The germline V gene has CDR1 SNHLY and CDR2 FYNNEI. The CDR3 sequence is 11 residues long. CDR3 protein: CASTRDGELFF. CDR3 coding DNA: TGTGCCAGCACTCGGGATGGGGAGCTGTTTTTT.

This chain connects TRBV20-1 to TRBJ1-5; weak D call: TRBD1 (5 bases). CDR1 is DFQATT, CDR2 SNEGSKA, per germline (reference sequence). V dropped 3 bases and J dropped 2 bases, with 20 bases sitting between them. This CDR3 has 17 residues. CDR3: CSASSGLGARGNQPQHF. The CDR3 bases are TGCAGTGCTAGTAGTGGCCTAGGGGCGCGGGGCAATCAGCCCCAGCATTTT.